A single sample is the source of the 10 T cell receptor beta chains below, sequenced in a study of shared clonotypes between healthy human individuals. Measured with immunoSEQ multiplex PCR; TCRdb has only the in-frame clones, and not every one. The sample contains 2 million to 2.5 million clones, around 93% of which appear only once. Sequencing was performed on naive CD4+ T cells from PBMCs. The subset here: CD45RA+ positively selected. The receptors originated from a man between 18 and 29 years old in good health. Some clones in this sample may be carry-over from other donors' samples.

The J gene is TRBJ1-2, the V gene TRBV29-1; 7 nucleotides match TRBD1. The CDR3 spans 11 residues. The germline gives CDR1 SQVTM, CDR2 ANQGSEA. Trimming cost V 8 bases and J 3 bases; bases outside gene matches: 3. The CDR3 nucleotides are TGCAGCTCTGACAGGGACTATGGCTACACCTTC. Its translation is CSSDRDYGYTF.

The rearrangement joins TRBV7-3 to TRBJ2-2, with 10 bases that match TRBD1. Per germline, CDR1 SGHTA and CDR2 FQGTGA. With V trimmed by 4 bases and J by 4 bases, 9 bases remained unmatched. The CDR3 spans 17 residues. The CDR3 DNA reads TGTGCCAGCAGCTGGTCCGGGACAGGGGCGGGCACCGGGGAGCTGTTTTTT. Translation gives CASSWSGTGAGTGELFF.

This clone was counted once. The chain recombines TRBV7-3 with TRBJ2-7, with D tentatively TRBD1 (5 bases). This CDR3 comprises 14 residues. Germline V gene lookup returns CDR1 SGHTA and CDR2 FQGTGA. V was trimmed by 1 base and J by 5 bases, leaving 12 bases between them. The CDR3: CASSLIAGSHEQYF. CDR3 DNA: TGTGCCAGCAGCTTAATCGCAGGGTCCCACGAGCAGTACTTC. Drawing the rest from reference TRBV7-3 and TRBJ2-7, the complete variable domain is GAGVSQTPSNKVTEKGKYVELRCDPISGHTALYWYRQSLGQGPEFLIYFQGTGAADDSGLPNDRFFAVRPEGSVSTLKIQRTERGDSAVYLCASSLIAGSHEQYFGPGTRLTVT.

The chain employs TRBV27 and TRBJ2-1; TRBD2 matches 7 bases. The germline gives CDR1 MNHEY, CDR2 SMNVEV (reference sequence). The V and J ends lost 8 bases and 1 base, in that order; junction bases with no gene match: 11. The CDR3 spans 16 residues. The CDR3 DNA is TGTGCCAGCTCTTTATCCCCGGGACTATCCTACAATGAGCAGTTCTTC. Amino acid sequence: CASSLSPGLSYNEQFF.

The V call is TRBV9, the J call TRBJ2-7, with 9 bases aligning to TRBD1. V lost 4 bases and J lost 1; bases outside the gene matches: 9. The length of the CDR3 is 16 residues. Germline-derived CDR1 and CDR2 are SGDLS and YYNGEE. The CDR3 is CASSPWGQGGSYEQYF. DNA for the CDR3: TGTGCCAGCAGCCCCTGGGGACAGGGTGGATCCTACGAGCAGTACTTC. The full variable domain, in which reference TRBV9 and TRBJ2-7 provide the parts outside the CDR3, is DSGVTQTPKHLITATGQRVTLRCSPRSGDLSVYWYQQSLDQGLQFLIQYYNGEERAKGNILERFSAQQFPDLHSELNLSSLELGDSALYFCASSPWGQGGSYEQYFGPGTRLTVT.

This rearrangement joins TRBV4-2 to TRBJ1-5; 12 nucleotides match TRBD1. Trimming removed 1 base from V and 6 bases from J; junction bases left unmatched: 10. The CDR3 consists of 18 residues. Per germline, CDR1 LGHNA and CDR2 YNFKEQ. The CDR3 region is CASSQAHPGQGAGQPQHF. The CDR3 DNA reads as TGTGCCAGCAGCCAAGCACATCCGGGACAGGGGGCCGGTCAGCCCCAGCATTTT.

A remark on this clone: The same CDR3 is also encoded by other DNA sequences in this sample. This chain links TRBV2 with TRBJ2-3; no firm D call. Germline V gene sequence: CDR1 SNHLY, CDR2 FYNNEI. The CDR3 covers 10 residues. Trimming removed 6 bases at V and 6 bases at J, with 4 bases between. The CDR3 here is CASRGDTQYF. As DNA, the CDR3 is TGTGCCAGCAGGGGGGATACGCAGTATTTT.

The CDR3 sequence: CASSLWRTGLEQFF. In DNA form, the CDR3 reads TGTGCCAGCAGCCTATGGCGGACTGGTCTTGAGCAGTTCTTC. The gene calls are TRBV6-5 and TRBJ2-1, with D maybe TRBD2 (5 bases). This CDR3 has 14 residues. The germline V gene has CDR1 MNHEY and CDR2 SVGAGI. The V and J ends lost 6 bases and 9 bases respectively, with 18 bases between them.

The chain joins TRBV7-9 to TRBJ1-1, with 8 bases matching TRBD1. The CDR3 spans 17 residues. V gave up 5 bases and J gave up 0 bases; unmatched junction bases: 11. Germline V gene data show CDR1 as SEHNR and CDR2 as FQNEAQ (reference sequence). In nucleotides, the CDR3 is TGTGCCAGCAGCGATATCCCCGGGACAGGAATGAACACTGAAGCTTTCTTT. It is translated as CASSDIPGTGMNTEAFF.

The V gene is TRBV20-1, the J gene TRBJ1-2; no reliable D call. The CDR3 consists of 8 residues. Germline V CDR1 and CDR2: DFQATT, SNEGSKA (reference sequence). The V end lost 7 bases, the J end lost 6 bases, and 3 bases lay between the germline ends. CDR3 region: CSGDGYTF. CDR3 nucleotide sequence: TGCAGTGGAGATGGCTACACCTTC.